This TCR beta chain derives from a study of molecular identifiers for immune sequencing clone quantification. Notes on the study in general: Researchers reportedly could pick up spiked Jurkat TCR RNA from one cell mixed into about a million naive cells.

TCRdb redid the calling of the PCR reads with MiXCR, one entry per CDR3 protein. The sample has approximately 550,000 distinct CDR3 sequences, 25% seen once. The sample holds many counts of this clonotype. Its antigen remains unidentified. V lost 3 bases and J 2 bases, leaving 8 bases between the germline ends. The CDR3 covers 12 residues. CDR1 is GTSNPN, CDR2 SVGIG, per germline (reference sequence). J is TRBJ2-7 and V is TRBV30, with D unresolved. Sequenced: naive CD8+ T cells from blood, with Jurkat cell RNA spiked in. The subset was: FACS-sorted CD8+CD4-CCR7+CD45RA+ naive T cells. This TCR came from a human donor in good health. Some libraries in this study had Jurkat cell RNA spiked in. Here the CDR3 DNA reads TGTGCCTGGAGAGACACCGCCTACGAGCAGTACTTC. Its translation: CAWRDTAYEQYF.